These 9 T cell receptor beta chains came from one sample sequenced in a study of T cell clones after liver transplantation. Clones were read by immunoSEQ multiplex PCR, and TCRdb kept only the in-frame ones, dropping some. The profile shows tens of thousands of clones, around three quarters of them singletons. This sample comprised CD4+ T cells from blood, obtained at the approximately 16-month timepoint. The receptors were gathered from a human patient who received a liver transplant. Some T cells may have come from the graft donor.

This chain uses TRBV10-3 with TRBJ1-4, with unresolved D. The length of the CDR3 is 14 residues. V lost 3 bases and J 7 bases, leaving 12 bases between the germline ends. CDR1 ENHRY and CDR2 SYGVKD come from the germline V gene. CDR3 sequence (DNA): TGTGCCATCAGTGACCCTACATGGGGTGAAAAACTGTTTTTT. Translation: CAISDPTWGEKLFF.

V is TRBV9 and J is TRBJ1-1, with D perhaps matching TRBD1 (6 bases). The V gene lost 1 base and the J gene lost 4 bases, with 8 bases spanning the gap. CDR3 length: 13 residues. CDR1 is SGDLS and CDR2 is YYNGEE in the germline V gene. This chain's CDR3 is CASSVQDSTEAFF. CDR3 nucleotide sequence: TGTGCCAGCAGCGTACAGGACAGCACTGAAGCTTTCTTT.

The chain uses TRBV18 and TRBJ2-1, with 10 bases matching TRBD2. The V gene end was trimmed by 5 bases and the J gene end by 8 bases; junction bases not matched to a gene: 9. Looked up from germline, CDR1 is KGHSH and CDR2 is LQKENI. This CDR3 region has 15 residues. The CDR3 sequence is CASSTRPGLAYEQFF. CDR3 nucleotides: TGTGCCAGCTCAACAAGACCGGGACTAGCGTATGAGCAGTTCTTC.

The rearrangement uses TRBV4-2 and TRBJ2-5; 8 bases are shared with TRBD1. This CDR3 has 16 residues. Germline V gives CDR1 LGHNA, CDR2 YNFKEQ. V was pared by 5 bases and J by 3 bases, with 11 bases of the junction left unmatched. This CDR3 reads CASSTRRTGSKETQYF. CDR3 in DNA: TGTGCCAGCAGCACCAGGAGGACAGGGAGTAAAGAGACCCAGTACTTC.

The rearrangement uses TRBV11-2 and TRBJ2-3; unclear D gene. This CDR3 comprises 12 residues. V gave up 5 bases and J gave up 6 bases, with 9 bases separating them. CDR1 is SGHAT and CDR2 is FQNNGV in the germline V gene. The CDR3: CASSLGRDTQYF. The CDR3 DNA sequence: TGTGCCAGCAGCCTAGGTAGGGATACGCAGTATTTT.

This chain joins TRBV7-8 and TRBJ1-2; 7 nucleotides agree with TRBD1. The germline V gene has CDR1 SGHVS and CDR2 FQNEAQ. J was trimmed by 2 bases and V by 4 bases; bases with no gene match: 16. The CDR3 loop spans 18 amino acids. The CDR3 DNA is TGTGCCAGCAGCTCCCGAAACCCTGCGGACAGGACGAACTATGGCTACACCTTC. Amino acids: CASSSRNPADRTNYGYTF.

The chain links TRBV27 to TRBJ1-1; D not certain. This CDR3 contains 15 residues. V was pared by 7 bases and J by 1 base, with 16 bases between. Looked up from germline, CDR1 is MNHEY and CDR2 is SMNVEV (reference sequence). As DNA, the CDR3 is TGTGCCAGCAAGCCCCTAGGAGGCGGGAACACTGAAGCTTTCTTT. It is translated as CASKPLGGGNTEAFF.

This clone was counted a few times. CDR3 residues: CASSATGGRGNTIYF. DNA for the CDR3: TGTGCCAGCAGCGCTACAGGGGGCCGTGGAAACACCATATATTTT. The chain carries TRBV9 and TRBJ1-3; 9 nucleotides line up with TRBD1. CDR1 and CDR2 from the germline V gene are SGDLS and YYNGEE. The CDR3 sequence is 15 residues long. V lost 3 bases to trimming and J lost 3 bases; unmatched junction nucleotides: 4.

The CDR3 nucleotides read TGTGCCAGCAGCTTATGGGGGTTCGGCTACACCTTC. Protein product: CASSLWGFGYTF. The chain employs TRBV7-9 and TRBJ1-2; maybe TRBD1 (5 bases). The CDR3 is 12 amino acids. Germline V CDR1 and CDR2: SEHNR, FQNEAQ (reference sequence). V lost 2 bases and J lost 8, with 9 bases in between.